One and the same sample provided the 25 T cell receptor beta chains below, sequenced in a study of blood T cell repertoires in COVID-19. The table came from immunoSEQ multiplex PCR; TCRdb's copy has only in-frame clones and leaves some out. This sample has fewer than 250,000 clones, with around 76% found just once. Sequences were obtained from PBMCs or T cells enriched from blood (not recorded which). The receptors stem from a woman aged 45-65 years with acute COVID-19.

The gene calls are TRBV5-6 and TRBJ1-1; 7 bases are shared with TRBD1. Per germline, CDR1 SGHDT and CDR2 YYEEEE. This CDR3 has 14 residues. V was clipped by 3 bases and J by 5 bases; unmatched bases: 7. The CDR3, as DNA: TGTGCCAGCAGCTCTAACAGGGGACGGACTGAAGCTTTCTTT. This encodes CASSSNRGRTEAFF.

This clone was detected a few times. The CDR3 protein is CASSWTLRDSTNEKLFF. The CDR3 bases are TGTGCCAGCAGTTGGACCCTCCGGGATTCAACTAATGAAAAACTGTTTTTT. The V gene is TRBV28, the J gene TRBJ1-4; D is ambiguous. This CDR3 spans 17 amino acids. V lost 4 bases and J 0 bases, leaving 15 bases between the germline ends. The V gene's germline CDR1 is MDHEN and CDR2 SYDVKM.

The rearrangement joins TRBV7-9 to TRBJ1-4; 9 bases map to TRBD1. Trimming took 0 bases from V and 7 from J; bases not matched to a gene: 9. This CDR3 contains 17 residues. The germline V gene has CDR1 SEHNR and CDR2 FQNEAQ (reference sequence). This chain's CDR3 is CASSLADRGLKGEKLFF. CDR3 nucleotide sequence: TGTGCCAGCAGCTTAGCGGACAGGGGTCTGAAGGGTGAAAAACTGTTTTTT.

The rearrangement uses TRBV7-2 and TRBJ2-7; 8 bases align to TRBD1. Trimming at V came to 5 bases and at J to 3 bases, leaving 6 bases not matched to a gene. Germline-derived CDR1 and CDR2 are SGHTA and FQGNSA. The CDR3 is made up of 14 amino acids. The CDR3 bases are TGTGCCAGCAGCAGAACCGGGACAGGCTACGAGCAGTACGTC. Protein sequence: CASSRTGTGYEQYV.

This sequence joins TRBV4-2 and TRBJ1-2; TRBD1 matches at 7 bases. V gave up 2 bases and J gave up 8 bases; unmatched junction bases: 5. This CDR3 spans 13 amino acids. Germline-derived CDR1 and CDR2 are LGHNA and YNFKEQ. The CDR3 region is CASSQPDREGYTF. The CDR3, as DNA: TGTGCCAGCAGCCAACCTGACAGGGAAGGCTACACCTTC.

In its sample, this clone was seen a few times. The V and J genes are TRBV19 and TRBJ1-2, with D unclear. The CDR3 covers 15 residues. Germline CDR1 and CDR2: LNHDA and SQIVND (reference sequence). Trimming took 3 bases from V and 7 from J, leaving 18 bases between them. CDR3 protein: CASSMDRTGTGGYTF. The CDR3 DNA is TGTGCCAGTAGTATGGACCGCACGGGAACGGGTGGCTACACCTTC.

The chain links TRBV5-1 to TRBJ2-1; 10 positions match TRBD1. The junction had 1 base not matched to a gene; V was cut back by 2 bases and J by 5 bases. Germline CDR1 is SGHRS and CDR2 is YFSETQ. The CDR3 is 14 amino acids. The CDR3 DNA is TGCGCCAGCAGCTTAGGGACAGGGGACAATGAGCAGTTCTTC. Translated, it gives CASSLGTGDNEQFF.

The rearrangement links TRBV5-1 to TRBJ2-1, with 8 bases identical to TRBD2. CDR3 size: 18 residues. The V gene end was trimmed by 1 base and the J gene end by 8 bases; junction bases not matched to a gene: 17. Germline V lookup: CDR1 SGHRS, CDR2 YFSETQ. CDR3 sequence reads: CASSLSLAGPSTQDEQFF. CDR3 DNA: TGCGCCAGCAGCTTGAGTCTAGCGGGTCCCAGTACCCAAGATGAGCAGTTCTTC.

The gene calls are TRBV7-8 and TRBJ1-5; tentative D call: TRBD1 (5 bases). Trimming removed 6 bases from V and 6 bases from J, with 21 bases in between. The V gene's germline CDR1 is SGHVS and CDR2 FQNEAQ. The CDR3 is made up of 16 amino acids. CDR3 region: CASSHMFPGVVQPQHF. As DNA, the CDR3 is TGTGCCAGCAGTCATATGTTTCCGGGGGTGGTTCAGCCCCAGCATTTT.

This chain links TRBV5-6 with TRBJ1-6; 7 nucleotides line up with TRBD1. The trim removed 7 bases at V and 5 bases at J, leaving 9 bases unmatched. Germline V gives CDR1 SGHDT, CDR2 YYEEEE. The CDR3 sequence is 15 residues long. The CDR3 nucleotides read TGTGCCAGCCGGAGAAGGGGGCAAAATAATTCACCCCTCCACTTT. It codes for CASRRRGQNNSPLHF. Looking up the rest from reference TRBV5-6 and TRBJ1-6 gives the full variable domain: DAGVTQSPTHLIKTRGQQVTLRCSPKSGHDTVSWYQQALGQGPQFIFQYYEEEERQRGNFPDRFSGHQFPNYSSELNVNALLLGDSALYLCASRRRGQNNSPLHFGNGTRLTVT.

This chain links TRBV5-1 with TRBJ2-2; 8 nucleotides align to TRBD2. Germline CDR1 is SGHRS and CDR2 is YFSETQ. CDR3 length equals 17 residues. Trimming cost V 5 bases and J 4 bases; bases outside gene matches: 13. The CDR3 sequence is CASRPLGTSAGTGELFF. Written as DNA, the CDR3 is TGCGCCAGCAGGCCACTGGGGACTAGTGCGGGCACCGGGGAGCTGTTTTTT.

This CDR3 is CASSPQGHKETQYF. CDR3 bases: TGTGCCAGCAGTCCCCAGGGACACAAAGAGACCCAGTACTTC. The chain links TRBV28 to TRBJ2-5; weak D call: TRBD1 (6 bases). The CDR3 runs 14 residues. Germline V gene sequence: CDR1 MDHEN, CDR2 SYDVKM. V was clipped by 5 bases and J by 3 bases, with 13 bases between them.

This clone was counted between two and nine times. The rearrangement joins TRBV7-2 to TRBJ2-7; possible D gene TRBD1, 6 bases. V lost 0 bases and J 5 bases, leaving 11 bases between the germline ends. Germline loops: CDR1 SGHTA, CDR2 FQGNSA. The CDR3 consists of 14 residues. CDR3 sequence (DNA): TGTGCCAGCAGCTTAGCTCAGGGGAGCAACGAGCAGTACGTC. Its protein product is CASSLAQGSNEQYV.

The rearrangement joins TRBV5-4 to TRBJ1-1, with 9 bases aligning to TRBD1. The germline V gene has CDR1 SGHNT and CDR2 YYREEE (reference sequence). The J segment lost 5 bases and the V segment lost 3 bases, leaving 8 bases of the junction unmatched. The CDR3 contains 15 residues. Written as DNA, the CDR3 is TGTGCCAGCAGCTACTTCCCGACAGGGGGGACTGAAGCTTTCTTT. Protein sequence: CASSYFPTGGTEAFF. Full variable domain (missing parts from reference TRBV5-4 and TRBJ1-1): ETGVTQSPTHLIKTRGQQVTLRCSSQSGHNTVSWYQQALGQGPQFIFQYYREEENGRGNFPPRFSGLQFPNYSSELNVNALELDDSALYLCASSYFPTGGTEAFFGQGTRLTVV.

The chain links TRBV3-1 (or the pseudogene TRBV3-2) to TRBJ2-2; 12 nucleotides match TRBD2. Unmatched junction bases numbered 2, after V lost 5 bases and J lost 1 base. The CDR3 has 16 amino acids. In germline, CDR1 is LGHDT, CDR2 YNNKEL (reference sequence). This CDR3 reads CASSETSGGNTGELFF. CDR3 nucleotide sequence: TGTGCCAGCAGCGAGACTAGCGGGGGGAACACCGGGGAGCTGTTTTTT.

This clone was detected ten times or more. This chain links TRBV7-6 with TRBJ1-1, with 8 bases that match TRBD1. This CDR3 comprises 15 residues. Germline V gives CDR1 SGHVS, CDR2 FNYEAQ. The V gene end was trimmed by 3 bases and the J gene end by 6 bases; junction bases not matched to a gene: 9. The CDR3 nucleotides read TGTGCCAGCAGCTTGACCGGGACAGGTAGTCCTGAAGCTTTCTTT. Translating it yields CASSLTGTGSPEAFF.

The chain combines TRBV3-1 (or the pseudogene TRBV3-2) with TRBJ2-5; 10 bases align to TRBD2. The germline V gene has CDR1 LGHDT and CDR2 YNNKEL (reference sequence). Trimming took 7 bases from V and 2 from J; bases not matched to a gene: 13. CDR3 size: 17 residues. This CDR3 is CASTPWASGGVQETQYF. The CDR3 coding sequence is TGTGCCAGCACCCCCTGGGCTAGCGGGGGAGTTCAAGAGACCCAGTACTTC.

V usage is TRBV3-1 (or the pseudogene TRBV3-2) and J usage is TRBJ1-1; TRBD1 aligns across 9 bases. The J segment lost 7 bases and the V segment lost 5 bases, leaving 8 bases of the junction unmatched. From germline, CDR1 is LGHDT and CDR2 YNNKEL (reference sequence). CDR3 length equals 14 residues. CDR3 region: CASSTRDRALEAFF. The CDR3 DNA follows: TGTGCCAGCAGCACCCGGGACAGGGCCCTTGAAGCTTTCTTT.

The chain uses TRBV19 and TRBJ2-3, with D uncertain. The CDR3 extends over 15 amino acids. CDR1 is LNHDA, CDR2 SQIVND, per germline (reference sequence). Deletions cut 3 bases from V and 3 bases from J, with 13 bases between. CDR3 DNA: TGTGCCAGTAGTATGGGCCAATTCGGAACAGATACGCAGTATTTT. It encodes CASSMGQFGTDTQYF.

In its sample, this clone was seen a few times. V gene TRBV30 combines with J gene TRBJ2-3, with 7 nucleotides matching TRBD2. With V trimmed by 3 bases and J by 4 bases, 10 bases remained unmatched. Germline V CDR1 and CDR2: GTSNPN, SVGIG (reference sequence). This CDR3 is built from 15 residues. In DNA, the CDR3 is TGTGCCTGGAGGCCCGTGGGGGGGAGGGCAGATACGCAGTATTTT. This gives the protein CAWRPVGGRADTQYF.

The chain employs TRBV14 and TRBJ1-4, with D possibly being TRBD1 (6 bases). Germline loops: CDR1 SGHDN, CDR2 FVKESK. V lost 5 bases, J lost 8 bases, and 15 bases lay in between. This CDR3 is built from 14 residues. For the CDR3, the DNA is TGTGCCAGCAGCTACGGGACATGGAACGAAAAACTGTTTTTT. Protein sequence: CASSYGTWNEKLFF.

The chain links TRBV4-3 to TRBJ1-6, with unresolved D. CDR1 and CDR2 (germline): LGHNA, YSLEER. This CDR3 is 20 amino acids long. V dropped 0 bases and J dropped 0 bases, with 18 bases sitting between them. In DNA, the CDR3 is TGCGCCAGCAGCCAAGATGAGGTTACCTTCCGAAGCTCCTATAATTCACCCCTCCACTTT. This gives the protein CASSQDEVTFRSSYNSPLHF.

The chain couples TRBV7-6 to TRBJ2-5; 11 positions agree with TRBD2. CDR1 and CDR2 (germline): SGHVS, FNYEAQ. Losses at the gene ends were 1 base for V and 5 bases for J; bases not matched to a gene: 3. The CDR3 consists of 15 residues. The CDR3 DNA sequence: TGTGCCAGCAGCTTAGGGGTAGCGGGGGGGGAGACCCAGTACTTC. Its translation: CASSLGVAGGETQYF.

The chain joins TRBV6-5 to TRBJ2-5; TRBD1 is a possible D gene (6 bases). The CDR3 extends over 11 amino acids. With 6 bases removed from V and 9 bases from J, the gap between germline ends came to 11 bases. Germline lookup yields CDR1 MNHEY and CDR2 SVGAGI. The CDR3 DNA is TGTGCCAGCAGCCTCGAGGGGGCCCAGTACTTC. It translates to CASSLEGAQYF.

This rearrangement joins TRBV9 to TRBJ2-3, with TRBD1 matching over 9 bases. Germline-derived CDR1 and CDR2 are SGDLS and YYNGEE. The CDR3 consists of 15 residues. V lost 0 bases, J lost 1 base, and 0 bases stayed unmatched. The CDR3 bases are TGTGCCAGCAGCGTAGGGGACAGGGGCACAGATACGCAGTATTTT. This translates into CASSVGDRGTDTQYF.